The 10 T cell receptor beta chains given below trace back to one sample, sequenced in a study of T cell clonotyping in hematopoietic cell transplantation. Some clones are missing from TCRdb's copy, which holds only in-frame ones; the method was immunoSEQ multiplex PCR. The sample contains 30,000 or so clones, 92% of which appear only once. The specimen comprised PBMCs, sampled 100 days after allogeneic stem cell transplant. These receptors were taken from a female patient in her fifties who had an allogeneic stem cell transplant from a related donor, so the T cells may come from the graft donor. Some clones in this sample may be carry-over from other donors' samples.

This clone has just one count. V usage is TRBV29-1 and J usage is TRBJ1-2; D perhaps matches TRBD1 (5 bases). Trimming stripped 1 base from V and 4 bases from J, with 13 bases between. The CDR3 runs to 14 residues. CDR1 SQVTM and CDR2 ANQGSEA come from the germline V gene. The CDR3 nucleotides are TGCAGCGTTGAAGGGGGACGGGATGCCTATGGCTACACCTTC. Protein product: CSVEGGRDAYGYTF.

The chain uses TRBV2 and TRBJ1-5; D is undetermined. V was pared by 5 bases and J by 0 bases, with 8 bases between. CDR1 and CDR2 (germline): SNHLY, FYNNEI. The length of the CDR3 is 14 residues. CDR3 sequence (DNA): TGTGCCAGCAGTAAGATTTATAGCAATCAGCCCCAGCATTTT. Translated: CASSKIYSNQPQHF.

The chain links TRBV10-1 to TRBJ2-2, with D hard to call. V lost 8 bases and J 6 bases, leaving 16 bases between the germline ends. The CDR3 is 14 residues long. The V gene's germline CDR1 is WNHNN and CDR2 SYGVQD (reference sequence). CDR3 in amino acids: CASSVSGRSGELFF. CDR3 sequence (DNA): TGCGCCAGCTCCGTTTCGGGTCGATCCGGGGAGCTGTTTTTT.

The V and J genes are TRBV10-3 and TRBJ2-2; 10 bases match TRBD1. The CDR3 loop spans 17 amino acids. Trimming at V came to 4 bases and at J to 3 bases, leaving 8 bases not matched to a gene. The germline V gene encodes CDR1 ENHRY and CDR2 SYGVKD. The CDR3 here is CAISGISGTGDTGELFF. CDR3 in DNA: TGTGCCATCAGTGGAATATCCGGGACAGGGGACACCGGGGAGCTGTTTTTT.

This chain joins TRBV30 and TRBJ1-1, with D perhaps matching TRBD1 (5 bases). Germline values: CDR1 GTSNPN, CDR2 SVGIG (reference sequence). Trimming cost V 0 bases and J 0 bases, with 11 bases left between them. The length of the CDR3 is 15 residues. The DNA for the CDR3 is TGTGCCTGGAGTGTAAAGGGACCGTTGAACACTGAAGCTTTCTTT. Translation gives CAWSVKGPLNTEAFF.

The chain couples TRBV7-2 to TRBJ2-3; 9 bases are a match to TRBD2. The V and J ends lost 4 bases and 5 bases, in that order; junction bases with no gene match: 10. This CDR3 is built from 16 residues. Per the germline V gene, CDR1 is SGHTA and CDR2 is FQGNSA. For the CDR3, the DNA is TGTGCCAGCAGCTCCTTTAGCGGGGGCCCGGGAGATACGCAGTATTTT. Its translation is CASSSFSGGPGDTQYF. The variable domain in full, with the rest retrieved from reference TRBV7-2 and TRBJ2-3, is GAGVSQSPSNKVTEKGKDVELRCDPISGHTALYWYRQSLGQGLEFLIYFQGNSAPDKSGLPSDRFSAERTGGSVSTLTIQRTQQEDSAVYLCASSSFSGGPGDTQYFGPGTRLTVL.

This clone occurred once. The V gene is TRBV7-6, the J gene TRBJ1-1; D remains ambiguous. The CDR3 length is 16 residues. The V end lost 0 bases, the J end lost 0 bases, and 11 bases lay between the germline ends. From germline, CDR1 is SGHVS and CDR2 FNYEAQ. The CDR3 reads CASSLAGRTMNTEAFF. CDR3 in DNA: TGTGCCAGCAGCTTAGCGGGCAGAACCATGAACACTGAAGCTTTCTTT.

The genes are TRBV4-3 and TRBJ1-2, with D perhaps TRBD1 (6 bases). Between the trimmed V and J ends, which lost 1 base and 3 bases, there was a span of 24 bases. The CDR3 is 19 amino acids. Looked up from germline, CDR1 is LGHNA and CDR2 is YSLEER. The CDR3 DNA follows: TGCGCCAGCAGCCAAGGCATTATAGTTGGGACACCGCCCGACTATGGCTACACCTTC. Residues: CASSQGIIVGTPPDYGYTF.

This clone has just one count. The chain links TRBV18 to TRBJ1-1; 7 nucleotides match TRBD1. CDR3 length equals 12 residues. Per the germline V gene, CDR1 is KGHSH and CDR2 is LQKENI. The V segment lost 1 base and the J segment 10 bases; nucleotides outside the gene matches: 3. CDR3 DNA: TGTGCCAGCTCACCACAGGGGGCCGGAGCTTTCTTT. It specifies CASSPQGAGAFF.

The rearrangement uses TRBV27 and TRBJ2-5; D is possibly TRBD2 (7 bases). This CDR3 has 16 residues. Per germline, CDR1 MNHEY and CDR2 SMNVEV (reference sequence). V lost 8 bases, J lost 7 bases, and 26 bases lay in between. CDR3 protein: CASGERGGVRGGTQYF. CDR3 sequence (DNA): TGTGCCAGCGGGGAAAGGGGGGGCGTCCGTGGGGGGACCCAGTACTTC.